This T cell receptor (beta chain) derives from a study of cytotoxic CD8 clonotypes in ibrutinib-treated CLL. V was clipped by 0 bases and J by 10 bases, with 13 bases between them. The CDR3 is 13 amino acids. Germline CDR1 reads LGHNA; CDR2 reads YNFKEQ. About this clone itself: Its matching antigen is unknown.

Profiling relied on immunoSEQ multiplex PCR, and the TCRdb table lists in-frame clones only, not all of them. The sample has over 120,000 clones; over 75% are singletons. General study results and limits: Contraction or stability on treatment characterized the public clonotypes, which were uncommon. Exceeding age-matched healthy donors, baseline clonality also tracked the counts of circulating CD8+ T cells.

The rearrangement uses TRBV4-2 and TRBJ2-7, with D possibly matching TRBD1 (6 bases). The clonotype was recovered from a human donor with chronic lymphocytic leukemia. The specimen was PBMCs, collected after 36 months of ibrutinib treatment. The CDR3 sequence: CASSQDLGHLQYF. CDR3 coding DNA: TGTGCCAGCAGCCAAGATTTGGGACACCTTCAGTACTTC.